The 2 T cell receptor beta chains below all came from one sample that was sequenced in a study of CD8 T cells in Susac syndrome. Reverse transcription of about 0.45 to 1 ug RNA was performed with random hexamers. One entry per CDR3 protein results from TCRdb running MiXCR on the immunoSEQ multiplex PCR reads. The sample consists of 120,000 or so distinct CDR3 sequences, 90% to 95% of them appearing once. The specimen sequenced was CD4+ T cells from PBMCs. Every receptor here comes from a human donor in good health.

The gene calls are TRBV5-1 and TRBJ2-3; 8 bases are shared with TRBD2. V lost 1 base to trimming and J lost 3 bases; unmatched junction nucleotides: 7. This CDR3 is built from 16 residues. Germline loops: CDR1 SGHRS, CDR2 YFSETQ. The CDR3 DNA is TGCGCCAGCAGCTTGAGGAGCGGGAGCTTAACAGATACGCAGTATTTT. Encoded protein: CASSLRSGSLTDTQYF.

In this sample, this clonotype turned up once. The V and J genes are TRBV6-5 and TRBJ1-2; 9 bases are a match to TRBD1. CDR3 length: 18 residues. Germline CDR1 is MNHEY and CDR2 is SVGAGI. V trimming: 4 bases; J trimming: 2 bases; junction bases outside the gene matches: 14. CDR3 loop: CASSSPPGQGGPNYGYTF. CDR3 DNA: TGTGCCAGCAGTTCCCCTCCGGGACAGGGCGGCCCGAACTATGGCTACACCTTC.